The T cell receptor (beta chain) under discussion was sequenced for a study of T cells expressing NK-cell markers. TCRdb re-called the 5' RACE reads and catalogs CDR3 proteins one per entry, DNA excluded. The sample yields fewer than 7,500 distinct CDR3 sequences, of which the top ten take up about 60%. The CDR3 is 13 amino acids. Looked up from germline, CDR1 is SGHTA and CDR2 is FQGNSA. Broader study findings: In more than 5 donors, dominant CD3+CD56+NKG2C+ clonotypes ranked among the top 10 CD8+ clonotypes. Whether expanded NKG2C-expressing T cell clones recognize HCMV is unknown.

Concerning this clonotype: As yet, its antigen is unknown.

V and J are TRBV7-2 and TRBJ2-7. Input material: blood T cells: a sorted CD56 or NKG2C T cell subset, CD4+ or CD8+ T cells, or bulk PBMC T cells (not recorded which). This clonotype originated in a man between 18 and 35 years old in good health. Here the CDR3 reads CASSHRGTYEQYF. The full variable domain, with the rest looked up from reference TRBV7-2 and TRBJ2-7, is GAGVSQSPSNKVTEKGKDVELRCDPISGHTALYWYRQSLGQGLEFLIYFQGNSAPDKSGLPSDRFSAERTGGSVSTLTIQRTQQEDSAVYLCASSHRGTYEQYFGPGTRLTVT.